These T cell receptor beta chains were read from a single sample in a study of PD-L1 blockade in urothelial cancer. TCRdb keeps only in-frame clones here, not all; method: immunoSEQ multiplex PCR. The table shows 35,000 to 40,000 clones, with around 81% occurring only once. Material: PBMCs, obtained around atezolizumab (anti-PD-L1) treatment. These receptor sequences come from a man older than 75 with urothelial cancer. CDR3s include the opening cysteine and the closing phenylalanine or tryptophan. Each record gives: D gene, clone size, J gene, V gene, CDR3 DNA, CDR3 protein. A D gene is named only where the DNA matches it firmly. Some rows have no size entry. The others give once, few or many, or a class for an expanded clone.

TRBD2	-	TRBJ2-1	TRBV5-1	TGCGCCAGCAGCTTGGAACTAGCGGGAGGCGATGAGCAGTTCTTC	CASSLELAGGDEQFF
TRBD1	-	TRBJ1-2	TRBV29-1	TGCAGCGTTGAGAGGGGGCGAGGTGGCTACACCTTC	CSVERGRGGYTF
TRBD1	-	TRBJ1-2	TRBV7-8	TGTGCCAGCAGCTCGAAGAGACAGGGCGGAAACTATGGCTACACCTTC	CASSSKRQGGNYGYTF
TRBD1	-	TRBJ1-5	TRBV4-2	TGTGCCAGCAGCCAAGGGGACAGGGAGCGAAAGCCCCAGCATTTT	CASSQGDRERKPQHF
TRBD2	-	TRBJ2-3	TRBV5-6	TGTGCCAGCAGCTTGGCGGCTAGCGGTCCTTTAAGCACAGATACGCAGTATTTT	CASSLAASGPLSTDTQYF
-	-	TRBJ2-7	TRBV5-8	TGTGCCAGCAGCGCGGAGGGACTTGGAGCGGAGGAGCAGTACTTC	CASSAEGLGAEEQYF
TRBD1	-	TRBJ2-1	TRBV5-6	TGTGCCAGCAGTTTTATGGACAGGGACAGCAATGAGCAGTTCTTC	CASSFMDRDSNEQFF
-	-	TRBJ1-2	TRBV19	TGTGCCAGTCGTGGTGGACTAGGAAGAAACTATGGCTACACCTTC	CASRGGLGRNYGYTF
TRBD2	-	TRBJ2-1	TRBV19	TGTGCCAGTAGGACTAGCGGGGGTAACAATGAGCAGTTCTTC	CASRTSGGNNEQFF
-	-	TRBJ2-2	TRBV25-1	TGTGCCAGCAGTGCCGCCTTGGTACCGGGGAAGCTGTTTTTT	CASSAALVPGKLFF
TRBD2	-	TRBJ2-5	TRBV5-3	TGTGCCAGAAGCGCCCGACTAGCGGGAGTGATATTTGGGGAAGAGACCCAGTACTTC	CARSARLAGVIFGEETQYF
-	-	TRBJ1-1	TRBV6-6	TGTGCCAGCAGTTACTCTGGACACAAGAACACTGAAGCTTTCTTT	CASSYSGHKNTEAFF
-	-	TRBJ1-5	TRBV7-2	TGTGCCAGCAGCTTAGGAGGCGGGGCAAGGGGACAGCCCCAGCATTTT	CASSLGGGARGQPQHF
TRBD1	-	TRBJ1-3	TRBV19	TGTGCCAGTACCCCCCCCGGGACAGGGGGTGGAAACACCATATATTTT	CASTPPGTGGGNTIYF
TRBD1	-	TRBJ1-2	TRBV27	TGTGCCAGCAGCTACAGGGGGGGCCACTATGGCTACACCTTC	CASSYRGGHYGYTF
TRBD1	-	TRBJ2-1	TRBV6-1	TGTGCCACAAGTAGGACAGGGGTCATGATAGAGCAGTTCTTC	CATSRTGVMIEQFF
TRBD1	-	TRBJ2-5	TRBV5-1	TGCGCCAGCAGCCCGGGGACAGGCACGTTGGAGACCCAGTACTTC	CASSPGTGTLETQYF
TRBD1	-	TRBJ2-7	TRBV9	TGTGCCAGCAGCGCCCCCCCGACAGGGACCTGGGACGAGCAGTACTTC	CASSAPPTGTWDEQYF
TRBD2	-	TRBJ2-1	TRBV11-1	TGTGCCAGCAGCATTAGTTATGGCGGGAGGGCCGTTGAGCAGTTCTTC	CASSISYGGRAVEQFF
TRBD1	-	TRBJ1-1	TRBV7-8	TGTGCCAGCAGTGGACAGGGGAACACTGAAGCTTTCTTT	CASSGQGNTEAFF
-	few	TRBJ2-1	TRBV5-1	TGCGCCAGCACCCGAACTAGTTCAAATGAGCAGTTCTTC	CASTRTSSNEQFF
-	-	TRBJ2-3	TRBV9	TGTGCCAGCAGCCCTCGACTAGATACGCAGTATTTT	CASSPRLDTQYF
-	few	TRBJ2-4	TRBV5-6	TGTGCCAGCAGCTCCGGGGAAATAGCCAAAAACATTCAGTACTTC	CASSSGEIAKNIQYF
TRBD2	once	TRBJ2-4	TRBV7-2	TGTGCCAGCAGCTCCTGGACTAGCGAAAAAAACATTCAGTACTTC	CASSSWTSEKNIQYF
TRBD2	few	TRBJ2-5	TRBV4-1	TGCGCCAGCAGCCATCCAACTAGCGGGAGCGGCCAAGAGACCCAGTACTTC	CASSHPTSGSGQETQYF
-	-	TRBJ2-5	TRBV18	TGTGCCAGCTCACTCCAGACAGGACTCCAAGAGACCCAGTACTTC	CASSLQTGLQETQYF
TRBD1	few	TRBJ2-7	TRBV11-2	TGTGCCAGCAGCTTCCCAGGGGGCGGGTGGTACGAGCAGTACTTC	CASSFPGGGWYEQYF
-	medium-sized	TRBJ2-7	TRBV27	TGTGCCAGCAGTTTTGGCAGGGGCTACGAGCAGTACTTC	CASSFGRGYEQYF
-	-	TRBJ1-5	TRBV7-5	TGTGCCAGAAGCCGACCACCTAACTCCCGGGATCAGCCCCAGCATTTT	CARSRPPNSRDQPQHF
-	-	TRBJ2-3	TRBV19	TGTGCCAGTAGTATAGCGGCGGGCAGCACAGATACGCAGTATTTT	CASSIAAGSTDTQYF
TRBD1	-	TRBJ2-7	TRBV12-5	TGTGCTAGTGTCGCCCCAACAGGGGAACCCTACGAGCAGTACTTC	CASVAPTGEPYEQYF
TRBD1	-	TRBJ1-4	TRBV19	TGTGCCAGTGGGGACAGGGGCGGGAATGAAAAACTGTTTTTT	CASGDRGGNEKLFF
TRBD2	-	TRBJ2-1	TRBV5-5	TGTGCCAGCAGCTTGTTCCTCGCTAGCGGTCCCTACAATGAGCAGTTCTTC	CASSLFLASGPYNEQFF
TRBD2	-	TRBJ2-2	TRBV7-8	TGTGCCAGCAGCCTTGGATTGCGGACTAGCGGGAGAGGGGAGCTGTTTTTT	CASSLGLRTSGRGELFF
TRBD1	-	TRBJ1-2	TRBV28	TGTGCCAGCACCCCGGGACAGGGTGGAGGCTACACCTTC	CASTPGQGGGYTF
TRBD1	-	TRBJ1-2	TRBV7-8	TGTGCCAGCAGCCCTCAACCCGGGACAGGGTCTGCTGGCTACACCTTC	CASSPQPGTGSAGYTF
TRBD1	-	TRBJ2-4	TRBV2	TGTGCCAGCAGCCTCGACAGGGGAAAAAACATTCAGTACTTC	CASSLDRGKNIQYF
TRBD2	-	TRBJ2-4	TRBV15	TGTGCCACCAGCAGAGAGGCCCTTAGCGGGAACTCCAATAAAAACATTCAGTACTTC	CATSREALSGNSNKNIQYF
TRBD1	-	TRBJ2-1	TRBV18	TGTGCCAGCTCACCTTCCGGGACAGGGGGCAATGAGCAGTTCTTC	CASSPSGTGGNEQFF
-	few	TRBJ2-5	TRBV10-2	TGCGCCAGCAGTGAGTCTGGAGCGGTTGGGTCCCAGTACTTC	CASSESGAVGSQYF
-	-	TRBJ2-1	TRBV5-1	TGCGCCAGCAGCCGTCAGACTCTTGACTACAATGAGCAGTTCTTC	CASSRQTLDYNEQFF
-	-	TRBJ1-1	TRBV2	TGTGCCAGCAGGGGGGGAGGGGCGAACACTGAAGCTTTCTTT	CASRGGGANTEAFF
-	-	TRBJ2-3	TRBV7-7	TGTGCCAGCAGCTTACCCCACAGGGCCGACACAGATACGCAGTATTTT	CASSLPHRADTDTQYF
-	few	TRBJ1-5	TRBV10-2	TGCGCCAGCAGTGAGACAGGGAGAGGCAATCAGCCCCAGCATTTT	CASSETGRGNQPQHF